This paragraph covers one T cell receptor beta chain sequence. Per the original data handling: Amplifying reference gene primers gave estimates of nucleated cell counts. Sequencing used immunoSEQ multiplex PCR; TCRdb keeps in-frame clones, though not all of them. The V and J calls and clone size were taken over from that table, and D and trimming were inferred from the DNA. The sample shows about 180,000 clones, around nine tenths of them seen only once. There are 13 residues in the CDR3. Deletions cut 1 base from V and 1 base from J, with 4 bases between. From germline, CDR1 is SGHTA and CDR2 FQGNSA. This specimen belongs to a study of blood T cell repertoires in COVID-19. As for the study in general: Samples came from the United States, Italy and Spain, spanning acute and convalescent COVID-19. PBMCs, B-cell-depleted T cells, or T cells were the source of the cDNA or gDNA that made up the material.

This TCR came from a man in his fifties or sixties with acute or convalescent COVID-19. The chain couples TRBV7-2 to TRBJ1-1; D gene uncertain. Sequencing was carried out using peripheral blood. The CDR3 sequence is CASSLGRNTEAFF. Here the CDR3 DNA reads TGTGCCAGCAGCTTAGGGAGGAACACTGAAGCTTTCTTT.